The present TCR beta chain was sequenced within a study of blood T cell repertoires in COVID-19. Study-wide context: Sites across the United States, Italy and Spain contributed samples from acute and convalescent COVID-19.

Produced via immunoSEQ multiplex PCR; TCRdb's table is partial and in-frame only. This table has fewer than 150,000 clones, roughly 84% appearing once. The origin of this receptor is a man between 40 and 49 years old with acute or convalescent COVID-19. Sequenced: peripheral blood.

In DNA, the CDR3 is TGTGCCAGCAGCTTAAGACAGTATGAAGCTTTCTTT. The encoded protein is CASSLRQYEAFF. The chain couples TRBV7-2 to TRBJ1-1; D is possibly TRBD1 (5 bases). V dropped 2 bases and J dropped 7 bases, with 8 bases sitting between them. The CDR3 has 12 amino acids. Germline V lookup: CDR1 SGHTA, CDR2 FQGNSA. The full variable domain, its missing parts supplied by reference TRBV7-2 and TRBJ1-1, is GAGVSQSPSNKVTEKGKDVELRCDPISGHTALYWYRQSLGQGLEFLIYFQGNSAPDKSGLPSDRFSAERTGGSVSTLTIQRTQQEDSAVYLCASSLRQYEAFFGQGTRLTVV.